The clone carrying this T cell receptor (beta chain) was detected only a few times. Its matching antigen is unknown. TCRdb re-analysed the RT-PCR reads in MiXCR, keeping a single row per CDR3 protein. The repertoire holds hundreds of thousands of distinct CDR3 sequences, with under 9% as singletons. This CDR3 has 17 residues. Germline CDR1 is DFQATT and CDR2 is SNEGSKA (reference sequence). J was trimmed by 4 bases and V by 0 bases; bases with no gene match: 8. This sample was included in a study of response to subunit inactivated influenza vaccine. Whole-study findings and limits: Authors proposed each seasonal influenza vaccination draws in few new T cells.

This TCR came from a man aged 50 to 75 who received an inactivated influenza vaccine. Sequencing was performed on PBMCs from blood, taken around 2 years after vaccination. The chain combines TRBV20-1 with TRBJ2-7, with 14 nucleotides matching TRBD2. The CDR3 loop is CSARDSGLAGVTYEQYF. DNA for the CDR3: TGCAGTGCTAGAGACTCGGGACTAGCGGGAGTAACGTACGAGCAGTACTTC.